These 8 T cell receptor beta chains were all obtained from the same sample, sequenced in a study of blood T cell repertoires in COVID-19. Using immunoSEQ multiplex PCR, the repertoire was profiled, and TCRdb retains in-frame clones only, with some absent. The sample has just over 200,000 clones, around 82% seen once. Sequenced input: peripheral blood. All receptors come from a woman aged 70-85 years with acute or convalescent COVID-19.

The chain combines TRBV4-1 with TRBJ2-3, with D possibly TRBD2 on 5 matching bases. The germline gives CDR1 MGHRA, CDR2 YSYEKL. CDR3 length: 15 residues. V was shortened by 3 bases and J by 0 bases, with 10 bases between the two germline ends. CDR3 sequence: CASSHTRTSTDTQYF. As DNA, the CDR3 is TGCGCCAGCAGCCACACACGGACTAGCACAGATACGCAGTATTTT.

The chain recombines TRBV4-2 with TRBJ2-2; 7 bases agree with TRBD2. The CDR3 is made up of 15 amino acids. Trimming removed 4 bases from V and 2 bases from J; junction bases left unmatched: 4. The germline V gene encodes CDR1 LGHNA and CDR2 YNFKEQ. CDR3 coding DNA: TGTGCCAGCAGCCCCTCTAGCGGAAACACCGGGGAGCTGTTTTTT. Its protein is CASSPSSGNTGELFF.

The rearrangement joins TRBV15 to TRBJ1-2, with D unresolved. With 7 bases removed from V and 6 bases from J, the gap between germline ends came to 15 bases. Germline CDR1 LNHNV, CDR2 YYDKDF (reference sequence). This CDR3 has 13 amino acids. CDR3 in amino acids: CATTTTTGDGYTF. The CDR3 DNA reads as TGTGCCACCACCACCACGACGGGAGATGGCTACACCTTC. Combining the CDR3 with reference TRBV15 and TRBJ1-2 gives the whole variable domain DAMVIQNPRYQVTQFGKPVTLSCSQTLNHNVMYWYQQKSSQAPKLLFHYYDKDFNNEADTPDNFQSRRPNTSFCFLDIRSPGLGDTAMYLCATTTTTGDGYTFGSGTRLTVV.

The chain carries TRBV5-1 and TRBJ2-1; D perhaps matches TRBD2 (6 bases). Germline assignment: CDR1 SGHRS and CDR2 YFSETQ. The CDR3 covers 14 residues. V lost 5 bases and J 6 bases, leaving 15 bases between the germline ends. As DNA, the CDR3 is TGCGCCAGCAGTGGGGGGAATATGGTCAATGAGCAGTTCTTC. It encodes CASSGGNMVNEQFF.

The chain recombines TRBV5-1 with TRBJ1-2; 8 bases are a match to TRBD1. Germline V gene lookup returns CDR1 SGHRS and CDR2 YFSETQ. J was trimmed by 5 bases and V by 4 bases; bases with no gene match: 7. This CDR3 is built from 14 residues. As DNA, the CDR3 is TGCGCCAGCAGCGCACTGACAGGGGCTTATGGCTACACCTTC. Translated: CASSALTGAYGYTF.

Here the CDR3 reads CASSVAGQGPEQFF. The CDR3 DNA reads as TGTGCCAGCAGCGTAGCGGGACAGGGTCCTGAGCAGTTCTTC. The chain joins TRBV9 to TRBJ2-1; 9 bases map to TRBD1. The CDR3 runs 14 residues. Unmatched junction bases numbered 4, after V lost 0 bases and J lost 9 bases. The germline V gene encodes CDR1 SGDLS and CDR2 YYNGEE. Supplemented by reference TRBV9 and TRBJ2-1, the full variable domain reads DSGVTQTPKHLITATGQRVTLRCSPRSGDLSVYWYQQSLDQGLQFLIQYYNGEERAKGNILERFSAQQFPDLHSELNLSSLELGDSALYFCASSVAGQGPEQFFGPGTRLTVL.

The chain has TRBV9 and TRBJ1-1; D gene unclear. Trimming took off 5 bases at V and 0 bases at J, with 14 bases between the two ends. Germline V CDR1 and CDR2: SGDLS, YYNGEE. This CDR3 contains 15 residues. This CDR3 reads CASSRSTQVNTEAFF. As DNA, the CDR3 is TGTGCCAGCAGTAGAAGTACTCAGGTGAACACTGAAGCTTTCTTT.

V gene TRBV2 combines with J gene TRBJ1-1; 9 bases are shared with TRBD1. CDR3 length: 20 residues. The germline gives CDR1 SNHLY, CDR2 FYNNEI. With V trimmed by 7 bases and J by 4 bases, 25 bases remained unmatched. DNA for the CDR3: TGTGCCAGCACCCGCAGACATCCACAGGGGGCGAGGGAATCGGGCACTGAAGCTTTCTTT. The encoded protein is CASTRRHPQGARESGTEAFF.